The T cell receptor beta chain described here comes from a study of blood T cells in healthy people across ages. General study points: PBMCs were not sorted, which prevented a conclusive comparison of naive versus antigen-experienced cells.

Turning to this clonotype: The antigen remains undetermined.

A second PCR of roughly 6 to 12 cycles used a sample-barcoded 5' primer and a J-beta primer mix. The template-switch adaptor was a 5' adaptor with 12 random nucleotides. It tagged each cDNA molecule. MiXCR, applied by TCRdb to the 5' RACE reads, yields one record per CDR3 protein. The sample records about 1.6 million distinct CDR3 sequences, around 35% being singletons. CDR1 is SGHAT and CDR2 is FQNNGV in the germline V gene. The J segment lost 3 bases and the V segment lost 4 bases, leaving 4 bases of the junction unmatched. The CDR3 is 14 residues long. A minimum of 6 micrograms of total RNA was extracted per sample.

The gene calls are TRBV11-2 and TRBJ2-3; 7 bases are shared with TRBD1. The source material was blood. This receptor was obtained from a woman younger than 45 in good health. CDR3 sequence (DNA): TGTGCCAGCAGCTCCGACAGGGAGACAGATACGCAGTATTTT. Translating gives CASSSDRETDTQYF.